The 18 T cell receptor beta chains presented below share a single source sample, sequenced in a study of T-cell reconstitution after alpha-beta-depleted transplantation in children (dated by TCRdb to the mid-2010s). The receptor library was made with PCR. Sequencing used an Illumina HiSeq 2500. To normalize quantification of the TCRbeta repertoire, the TCR libraries were built with molecular barcoding that relied on unique molecular identifiers. The public reads were reanalyzed by TCRdb: fastp trimming at Q25, MiXCR alignment, in-frame beta chains only. Rows with a matching CDR3 protein are joined into one entry that keeps the most common DNA and genes. In all, the sample holds a few hundred thousand distinct CDR3 sequences, and approximately 12% of those were seen once. 4.5% to 6% of the sample belongs to the ten largest clones. Here the sequenced sample was PBMCs from the stem cell graft donor, taken from the stem cell graft. These receptor sequences come from a human donor who donated a stem cell graft to a child with combined immunodeficiency.

The rearrangement links TRBV4-2 to TRBJ2-4; 9 bases are shared with TRBD1. The CDR3 is 15 amino acids. V lost 4 bases and J lost 4; bases outside the gene matches: 5. The germline V gene has CDR1 LGHNA and CDR2 YNFKEQ. The CDR3 spells CASSPRGQGKNIQYF. CDR3 coding DNA: TGTGCCAGCAGCCCGCGTGGACAGGGGAAAAACATTCAGTACTTC.

This clonotype showed up just a few times. The chain employs TRBV7-2 and TRBJ2-5; D perhaps matches TRBD2 (6 bases). CDR3 size: 17 residues. Germline assignment: CDR1 SGHTA and CDR2 FQGNSA. V lost 0 bases and J 0 bases, leaving 14 bases between the germline ends. In nucleotides, the CDR3 is TGTGCCAGCAGCTTAGCGTTTTTCGGAGGGTACCAAGAGACCCAGTACTTC. Protein: CASSLAFFGGYQETQYF.

This clonotype was recorded a few times. V usage is TRBV9 and J usage is TRBJ2-1; 8 positions agree with TRBD2. Looked up from germline, CDR1 is SGDLS and CDR2 is YYNGEE. This CDR3 spans 15 amino acids. V was pared by 0 bases and J by 7 bases, with 6 bases of the junction left unmatched. The CDR3: CASSVEGLGANEQFF. The CDR3 DNA follows: TGTGCCAGCAGCGTAGAGGGACTAGGGGCGAATGAGCAGTTCTTC. Full variable domain (rest looked up from reference TRBV9 and TRBJ2-1): DSGVTQTPKHLITATGQRVTLRCSPRSGDLSVYWYQQSLDQGLQFLIQYYNGEERAKGNILERFSAQQFPDLHSELNLSSLELGDSALYFCASSVEGLGANEQFFGPGTRLTVL.

V and J are TRBV20-1 and TRBJ2-1; 9 nucleotides match TRBD1. The CDR3 covers 14 residues. After removal of 5 bases from V and 3 bases from J, the junction contained 5 bases not matched to a gene. Germline lookup yields CDR1 DFQATT and CDR2 SNEGSKA (reference sequence). CDR3 nucleotide sequence: TGCAGTGCTCCTCCGGACAGGGGCTACAATGAGCAGTTCTTC. Encoded protein: CSAPPDRGYNEQFF.

Worth noting for this clonotype: This clone may be a read error of a much larger clone one base away. The rearrangement joins TRBV5-1 to TRBJ1-1; a possible D gene is TRBD1 (5 bases). Germline V gene sequence: CDR1 SGHRS, CDR2 YFSETQ. This CDR3 has 13 amino acids. The CDR3 spells CGSSRGTNTEAFF. Written as DNA, the CDR3 is TGCGGCAGCAGCCGAGGGACGAACACTGAAGCTTTCTTT.

V is TRBV5-4 and J is TRBJ2-3; 10 positions agree with TRBD2. The CDR3 is made up of 17 amino acids. Germline V lookup: CDR1 SGHNT, CDR2 YYREEE (reference sequence). With V trimmed by 0 bases and J by 1 base, 5 bases remained unmatched. The CDR3 bases are TGTGCCAGCAGCTTGGTCTCCCTAGCGGGGGGCACAGATACGCAGTATTTT. This codes for CASSLVSLAGGTDTQYF.

The table lists this clonotype with many counts. J is TRBJ2-3 and V is TRBV6-4; a weak D match, TRBD2 (5 bases). CDR1 and CDR2 from the germline V gene are MRHNA and SNTAGT. This CDR3 has 13 residues. Trimming removed 6 bases from V and 3 bases from J, with 10 bases in between. The CDR3 loop is CASSGNPTDTQYF. Written as DNA, the CDR3 is TGTGCCAGCAGCGGGAACCCTACAGATACGCAGTATTTT.

The chain couples TRBV7-9 to TRBJ2-1, with TRBD1 matching over 10 bases. The germline CDR1 and CDR2 sequences are SEHNR and FQNEAQ (reference sequence). After removal of 4 bases from V and 6 bases from J, the junction contained 9 bases not matched to a gene. CDR3 length: 16 amino acids. CDR3 DNA sequence: TGTGCCAGCAGCTCGCCCGGGACAGGGGTAACCAATGAGCAGTTCTTC. Its translation is CASSSPGTGVTNEQFF.

The chain couples TRBV9 to TRBJ2-5; perhaps TRBD1 as D (6 bases). Germline V CDR1 and CDR2: SGDLS, YYNGEE. Trimming cost V 1 base and J 4 bases, with 17 bases left between them. The CDR3 is 16 residues long. CDR3 bases: TGTGCCAGCAGCGTAACCAGGGGTTACATTGGAGAGACCCAGTACTTC. Its translation is CASSVTRGYIGETQYF.

The chain combines TRBV4-1 with TRBJ2-1; D remains ambiguous. Per germline, CDR1 MGHRA and CDR2 YSYEKL. Trimming cost V 1 base and J 8 bases, with 12 bases left between them. This CDR3 comprises 14 residues. In DNA, the CDR3 is TGCGCCAGCAGCCAAGGAGATAGCCTCGATGAGCAGTTCTTC. This sequence encodes CASSQGDSLDEQFF.

The chain employs TRBV29-1 and TRBJ1-2; D is possibly TRBD1 (5 bases). Germline CDR1 reads SQVTM; CDR2 reads ANQGSEA. This CDR3 region has 12 residues. Between the trimmed V and J ends, which lost 6 bases and 8 bases, there was a span of 16 bases. CDR3 in amino acids: CSVGTGSPGYTF. DNA for the CDR3: TGCAGCGTCGGGACTGGAAGTCCAGGCTACACCTTC. The whole variable domain, filled in from reference TRBV29-1 and TRBJ1-2, reads SAVISQKPSRDICQRGTSLTIQCQVDSQVTMMFWYRQQPGQSLTLIATANQGSEATYESGFVIDKFPISRPNLTFSTLTVSNMSPEDSSIYLCSVGTGSPGYTFGSGTRLTVV.

This clonotype occurred many times. The J gene is TRBJ2-7, the V gene TRBV25-1; 11 nucleotides match TRBD1. In germline, CDR1 is MGHDK, CDR2 SYGVNS. The CDR3 length is 17 residues. The junction had 9 bases not matched to a gene; V was cut back by 4 bases and J by 1 base. CDR3 residues: CASSGNEGQGGSYEQYF. The CDR3 nucleotides read TGTGCCAGCAGTGGGAATGAGGGACAGGGGGGGTCCTACGAGCAGTACTTC.

This clonotype was counted between two and nine times. The CDR3 DNA sequence: TGTGCCAGCAGTGGACTAGCGGGAGCTACTGGGGCCAACGTCCTGACTTTC. It specifies CASSGLAGATGANVLTF. The chain is built from TRBV11-2 and TRBJ2-6; 13 bases agree with TRBD2. The CDR3 extends over 17 amino acids. Germline-derived CDR1 and CDR2 are SGHAT and FQNNGV. J lost 2 bases, V lost 6 bases, and 4 bases had no gene match.

This clonotype was seen a few times. The chain recombines TRBV24-1 with TRBJ2-1; D is undetermined. V was trimmed by 0 bases and J by 0 bases, leaving 8 bases between them. Germline CDR1 is KGHDR and CDR2 is SFDVKD. The CDR3 runs 16 residues. The DNA for the CDR3 is TGTGCCACCAGTGATTTGCGCACCTTCTCCTACAATGAGCAGTTCTTC. Translated, it gives CATSDLRTFSYNEQFF.

The rearrangement links TRBV6-1 to TRBJ2-4; D not resolved. Germline V gene sequence: CDR1 MNHNS, CDR2 SASEGT. V was shortened by 8 bases and J by 5 bases, with 16 bases between the two germline ends. The CDR3 runs 14 residues. The CDR3 sequence: CASARPGGENIQYF. CDR3 nucleotide sequence: TGTGCCAGCGCCAGGCCGGGTGGGGAAAACATTCAGTACTTC.

This clonotype was counted between two and nine times. The chain is built from TRBV5-1 and TRBJ2-1; 8 bases are shared with TRBD2. CDR1 SGHRS and CDR2 YFSETQ come from the germline V gene. CDR3 length: 18 residues. Losses at the gene ends were 0 bases for V and 2 bases for J; bases not matched to a gene: 10. CDR3 protein: CASSLASLTSGAYNEQFF. As DNA, the CDR3 is TGCGCCAGCAGCTTGGCCTCTCTTACTAGCGGAGCCTACAATGAGCAGTTCTTC.

This clonotype was counted many times. This chain connects TRBV9 to TRBJ2-1, with TRBD2 as a possible D gene (5 bases). There are 13 residues in the CDR3. V dropped 2 bases and J dropped 5 bases, with 8 bases sitting between them. Germline CDR1 SGDLS, CDR2 YYNGEE. The CDR3: CASSVRTDNEQFF. The CDR3, as DNA: TGTGCCAGCAGCGTCAGGACTGACAATGAGCAGTTCTTC.

The V gene is TRBV5-1, the J gene TRBJ2-7; D is unresolved. CDR1 and CDR2 (germline): SGHRS, YFSETQ. Trimming removed 0 bases from V and 4 bases from J, with 11 bases in between. CDR3 length: 14 amino acids. The CDR3 sequence: CASSLGREQYEQYF. DNA of the CDR3: TGCGCCAGCAGCTTGGGAAGGGAACAATACGAGCAGTACTTC.